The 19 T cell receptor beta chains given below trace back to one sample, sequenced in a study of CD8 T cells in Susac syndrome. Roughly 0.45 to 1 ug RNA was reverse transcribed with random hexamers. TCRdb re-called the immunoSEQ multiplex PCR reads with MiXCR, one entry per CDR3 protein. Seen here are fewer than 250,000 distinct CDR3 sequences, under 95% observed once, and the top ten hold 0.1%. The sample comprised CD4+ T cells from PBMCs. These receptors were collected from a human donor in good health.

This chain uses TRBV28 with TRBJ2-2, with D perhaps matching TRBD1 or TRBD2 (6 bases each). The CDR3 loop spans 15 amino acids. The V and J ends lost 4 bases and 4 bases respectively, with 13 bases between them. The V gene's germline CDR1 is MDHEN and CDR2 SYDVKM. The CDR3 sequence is CASSSPGAVTGELFF. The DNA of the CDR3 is TGTGCCAGCAGTTCACCGGGGGCGGTCACCGGGGAGCTGTTTTTT.

The CDR3 DNA reads TGTGCCAGCAGCTCCGGGACGAATATTTATGGCTACACCTTC. As protein: CASSSGTNIYGYTF. The J gene is TRBJ1-2, the V gene TRBV5-6; weak D call: TRBD1 (5 bases). The germline gives CDR1 SGHDT, CDR2 YYEEEE. The V end was cut by 3 bases, the J end by 5 bases, with 14 bases between. The CDR3 extends over 14 amino acids.

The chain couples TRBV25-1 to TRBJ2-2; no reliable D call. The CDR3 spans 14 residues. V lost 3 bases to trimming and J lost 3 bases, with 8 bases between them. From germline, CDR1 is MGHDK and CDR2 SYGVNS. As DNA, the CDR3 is TGTGCCAGCAGTGATCTCTGGGACACCGGGGAGCTGTTTTTT. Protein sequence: CASSDLWDTGELFF. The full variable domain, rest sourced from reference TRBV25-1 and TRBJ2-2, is EADIYQTPRYLVIGTGKKITLECSQTMGHDKMYWYQQDPGMELHLIHYSYGVNSTEKGDLSSESTVSRIRTEHFPLTLESARPSHTSQYLCASSDLWDTGELFFGEGSRLTVL.

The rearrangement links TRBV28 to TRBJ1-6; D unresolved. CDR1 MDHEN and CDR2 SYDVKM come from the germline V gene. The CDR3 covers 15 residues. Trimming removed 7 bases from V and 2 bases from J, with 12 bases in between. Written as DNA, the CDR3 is TGTGCCAGCATTGGGGTGACGGCCTATAATTCACCCCTCCACTTT. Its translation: CASIGVTAYNSPLHF.

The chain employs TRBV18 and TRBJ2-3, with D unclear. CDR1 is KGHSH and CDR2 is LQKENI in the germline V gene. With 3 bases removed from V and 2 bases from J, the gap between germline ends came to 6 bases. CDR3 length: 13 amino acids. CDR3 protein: CASSPPNTDTQYF. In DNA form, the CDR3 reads TGTGCCAGCTCACCGCCTAACACAGATACGCAGTATTTT.

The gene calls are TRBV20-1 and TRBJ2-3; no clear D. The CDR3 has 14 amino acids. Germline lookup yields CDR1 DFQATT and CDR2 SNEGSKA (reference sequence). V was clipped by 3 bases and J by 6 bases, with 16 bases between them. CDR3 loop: CSASPPAHGDTQYF. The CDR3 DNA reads TGCAGTGCTAGCCCTCCCGCCCACGGGGATACGCAGTATTTT.

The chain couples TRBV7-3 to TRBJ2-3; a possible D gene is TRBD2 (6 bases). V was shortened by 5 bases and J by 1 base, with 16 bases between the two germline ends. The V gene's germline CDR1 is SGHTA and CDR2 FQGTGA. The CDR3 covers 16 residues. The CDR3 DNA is TGTGCCAGCAGCCTGTGGGGGGACGGGCGCACAGATACGCAGTATTTT. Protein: CASSLWGDGRTDTQYF.

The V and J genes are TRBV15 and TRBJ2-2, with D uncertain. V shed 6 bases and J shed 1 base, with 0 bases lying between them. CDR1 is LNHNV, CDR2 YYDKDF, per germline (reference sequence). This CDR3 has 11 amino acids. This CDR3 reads CATRNTGELFF. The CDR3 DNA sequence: TGTGCCACCAGGAACACCGGGGAGCTGTTTTTT. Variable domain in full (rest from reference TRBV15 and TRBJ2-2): DAMVIQNPRYQVTQFGKPVTLSCSQTLNHNVMYWYQQKSSQAPKLLFHYYDKDFNNEADTPDNFQSRRPNTSFCFLDIRSPGLGDTAMYLCATRNTGELFFGEGSRLTVL.

DNA for the CDR3: TGCAGCGCCATTGGACAGGGGATTGGGGAGACCCAGTACTTC. Protein sequence: CSAIGQGIGETQYF. The V gene is TRBV29-1, the J gene TRBJ2-5; 9 bases are a match to TRBD1. Unmatched junction bases numbered 11, after V lost 7 bases and J lost 5 bases. Per germline, CDR1 SQVTM and CDR2 ANQGSEA. The CDR3 is made up of 14 amino acids.

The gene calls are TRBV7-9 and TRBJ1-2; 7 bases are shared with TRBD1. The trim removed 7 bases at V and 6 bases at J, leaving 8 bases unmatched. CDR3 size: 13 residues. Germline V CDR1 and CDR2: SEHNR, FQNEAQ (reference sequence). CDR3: CASTIQGRDGYTF. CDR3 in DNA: TGTGCCAGCACTATACAGGGGAGGGATGGCTACACCTTC. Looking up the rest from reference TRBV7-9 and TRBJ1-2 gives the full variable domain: DTGVSQNPRHKITKRGQNVTFRCDPISEHNRLYWYRQTLGQGPEFLTYFQNEAQLEKSRLLSDRFSAERPKGSFSTLEIQRTEQGDSAMYLCASTIQGRDGYTFGSGTRLTVV.

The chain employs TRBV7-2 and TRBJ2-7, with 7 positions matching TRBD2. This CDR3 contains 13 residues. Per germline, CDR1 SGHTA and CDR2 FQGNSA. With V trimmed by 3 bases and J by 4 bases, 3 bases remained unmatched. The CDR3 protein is CASSFGGGYEQYV. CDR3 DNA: TGTGCCAGCAGCTTTGGGGGGGGATACGAGCAGTACGTC.

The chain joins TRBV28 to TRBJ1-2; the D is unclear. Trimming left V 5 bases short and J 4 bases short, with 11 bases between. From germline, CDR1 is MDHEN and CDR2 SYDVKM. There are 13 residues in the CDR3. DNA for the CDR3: TGTGCCAGCAGTCGCCGAATTATCTATGGCTACACCTTC. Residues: CASSRRIIYGYTF.

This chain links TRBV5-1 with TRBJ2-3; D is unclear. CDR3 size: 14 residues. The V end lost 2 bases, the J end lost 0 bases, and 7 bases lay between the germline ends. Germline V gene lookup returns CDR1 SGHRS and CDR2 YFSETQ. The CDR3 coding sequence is TGCGCCAGCAGCTTAGAGACTAGCACAGATACGCAGTATTTT. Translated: CASSLETSTDTQYF. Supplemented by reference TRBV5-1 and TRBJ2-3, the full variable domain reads KAGVTQTPRYLIKTRGQQVTLSCSPISGHRSVSWYQQTPGQGLQFLFEYFSETQRNKGNFPGRFSGRQFSNSRSEMNVSTLELGDSALYLCASSLETSTDTQYFGPGTRLTVL.

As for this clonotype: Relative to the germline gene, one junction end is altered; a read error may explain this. This chain's CDR3 is CASSLTGSPLF. CDR3 in DNA: TGTGCCAGCAGCTTAACTGGGTCGCCCCTTTTC. The chain has TRBV7-9 and TRBJ2-1; D remains unclear. This CDR3 is 11 amino acids long. The germline gives CDR1 SEHNR, CDR2 FQNEAQ (reference sequence).

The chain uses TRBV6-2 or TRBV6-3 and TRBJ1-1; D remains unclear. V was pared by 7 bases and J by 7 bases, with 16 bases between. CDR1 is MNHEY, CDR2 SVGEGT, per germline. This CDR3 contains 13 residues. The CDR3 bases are TGTGCCAGCAAGGGCTCGGCCCTGGTTGAAGCTTTCTTT. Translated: CASKGSALVEAFF.

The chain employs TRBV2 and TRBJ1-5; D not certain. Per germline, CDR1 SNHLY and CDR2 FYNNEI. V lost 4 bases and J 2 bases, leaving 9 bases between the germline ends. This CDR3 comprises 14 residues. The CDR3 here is CASSGAWGNQPQHF. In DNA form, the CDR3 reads TGTGCCAGCAGTGGGGCGTGGGGCAATCAGCCCCAGCATTTT.

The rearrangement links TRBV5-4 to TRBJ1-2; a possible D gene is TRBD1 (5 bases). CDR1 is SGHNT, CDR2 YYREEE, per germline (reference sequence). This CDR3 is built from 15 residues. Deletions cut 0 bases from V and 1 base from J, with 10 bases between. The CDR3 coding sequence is TGTGCCAGCAGCTTGGGGGGACGGAATAACTATGGCTACACCTTC. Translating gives CASSLGGRNNYGYTF.

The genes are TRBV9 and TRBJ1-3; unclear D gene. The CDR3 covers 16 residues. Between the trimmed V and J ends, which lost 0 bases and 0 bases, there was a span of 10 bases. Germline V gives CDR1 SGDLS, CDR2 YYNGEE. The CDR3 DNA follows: TGTGCCAGCAGCGTAGGAATGGGTCCCTCTGGAAACACCATATATTTT. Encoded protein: CASSVGMGPSGNTIYF.

The CDR3 loop reads CASSVGQGARTGELFF. CDR3 sequence (DNA): TGCGCCAGCAGCGTAGGACAGGGGGCGCGAACCGGGGAGCTGTTTTTT. This chain links TRBV5-1 with TRBJ2-2, with 11 positions matching TRBD1. J gave up 5 bases and V 4 bases, and 7 bases lay outside the gene matches. This CDR3 region has 16 residues. Germline assignment: CDR1 SGHRS and CDR2 YFSETQ.